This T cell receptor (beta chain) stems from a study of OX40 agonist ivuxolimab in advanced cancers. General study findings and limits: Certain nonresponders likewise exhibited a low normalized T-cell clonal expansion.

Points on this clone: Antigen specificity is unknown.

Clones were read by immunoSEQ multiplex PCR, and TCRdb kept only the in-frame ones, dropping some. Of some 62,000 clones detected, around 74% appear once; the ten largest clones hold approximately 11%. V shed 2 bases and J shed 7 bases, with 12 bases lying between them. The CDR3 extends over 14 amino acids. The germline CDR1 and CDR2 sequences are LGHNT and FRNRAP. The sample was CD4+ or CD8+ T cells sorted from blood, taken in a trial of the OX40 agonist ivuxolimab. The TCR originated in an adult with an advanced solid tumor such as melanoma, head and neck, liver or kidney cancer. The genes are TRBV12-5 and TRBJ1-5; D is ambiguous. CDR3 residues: CASGLSLSSQPQHF. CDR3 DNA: TGTGCTAGTGGTTTGAGCCTGAGTAGCCAGCCCCAGCATTTT.